Described below is a single T cell receptor (beta chain) sequence and its context. Its antigen is not known. Unmatched junction bases numbered 5, after V lost 5 bases and J lost 1 base. CDR3 length: 16 residues. Germline V gene sequence: CDR1 MNHNY, CDR2 SVGAGI (reference sequence). This record comes from a study of T-cell memory formation after mild COVID-19. The study's findings and limits: SARS-CoV-2 specificity was not confirmed for second-wave clones peaking on day 37.

TCRdb analysed the 5' RACE reads with MiXCR anew, one entry per CDR3 protein. Of more than 450,000 distinct CDR3 sequences in the sample, roughly 18% were seen once. This clonotype was obtained from an adult woman who had mild COVID-19 (a few samples of this study predate the infection). Cell type and time point are not known. The chain recombines TRBV6-6 with TRBJ1-1; 12 bases line up with TRBD1. Sequencing input: PBMCs or a T cell subset sorted from them (not recorded which). For the CDR3, the DNA is TGTGCCAGCAGTGAGCGGGACAGGGGGCAGAACACTGAAGCTTTCTTT. Residues: CASSERDRGQNTEAFF.